Sequencing of this T cell receptor (beta chain) was carried out in a study of blood T cell repertoires in COVID-19. Across the study: Acute-phase and convalescent COVID-19 samples originated in the United States, Italy and Spain. Sources were T cells, B-cell-depleted T cells, or PBMCs; the material itself was cDNA or gDNA.

The protocol was immunoSEQ multiplex PCR, while the TCRdb copy is restricted to in-frame clones and leaves out a portion. The sample includes approximately 97,000 clones, approximately 91% seen only once; the top ten take 4.2%. With 9 bases removed from V and 3 bases from J, the gap between germline ends came to 9 bases. This CDR3 is built from 11 residues. This receptor was obtained from a man in his late teens or twenties with acute or convalescent COVID-19. Material: peripheral blood. The chain carries TRBV5-3 and TRBJ1-1; D remains unclear. TRBV5-3 qualifies as an ORF whose function is uncertain. The chain's CDR3 is CAILVDTEAFF. Written as DNA, the CDR3 is TGTGCCATCCTAGTGGACACTGAAGCTTTCTTT.